Shown below are 25 T cell receptor beta chains from a single sample sequenced in a study of T cells in women clearing cervical HPV infection. TCRdb's table, derived via immunoSEQ multiplex PCR, lists solely in-frame clones and lacks some. The sample includes more than 11,000 clones. Sequenced sample: blood buffy coat. The receptors originated from a woman between 18 and 69 years old with a cervical HPV16 infection that either progressed to CIN3+ or cleared (not recorded which).

A remark on this clone: Read coverage stops 3 residues before the CDR3 terminus; the germline J gene supplies the remainder. The rearrangement links TRBV20-1 to TRBJ2-3; D may be TRBD1 (6 bases). There are 13 residues in the CDR3. Per the germline V gene, CDR1 is DFQATT and CDR2 is SNEGSKA (reference sequence). CDR3 amino acids: CSARTGSNQPQYF. Incomplete CDR3 DNA: TGCAGTGCCCGAACAGGGAGCAATCAGCCG.

Turning to this clone: The observed sequence ends 3 residues before the CDR3 terminus, with the missing tail filled in from the germline J gene. The chain carries TRBV7-9 and TRBJ2-4, with a tentative D call TRBD1 (6 bases). The germline V gene encodes CDR1 SEHNR and CDR2 FQNEAQ (reference sequence). The CDR3 spans 15 residues. CDR3 region: CASSVGDTTHYGQYF. CDR3 bases read: TGTGCCAGCAGCGTAGGGGACACAACGCACTATGGT.

On this clone: The sequence runs out 3 residues before the end of the CDR3; the remainder is reconstructed from the germline J gene. The V and J genes are TRBV5-4 and TRBJ1-3, with D hard to call. V lost 4 bases to trimming and J lost 1 base, with 6 bases between them. CDR1 and CDR2 from the germline V gene are SGHNT and YYREEE (reference sequence). There are 13 residues in the CDR3. The sequenced CDR3 bases are TGTGCCAGCAGCGCGTCTTCTGGAAACACC. This sequence encodes CASSASSGNT. The full CDR3 is CASSASSGNTIYF.

Note on this clone: From the germline J gene comes the end of the CDR3, since the read stops 3 residues before it. The rearrangement uses TRBV5-4 and TRBJ2-2; 10 bases align to TRBD2. The CDR3 spans 16 residues. Germline assignment: CDR1 SGHNT and CDR2 YYREEE (reference sequence). V lost 5 bases and J lost 1; bases outside the gene matches: 5. The CDR3 bases that were read are TGTGCCAGCAGTCCCCGGACTAGCGGGAACACCGGGGAG. Translated, it gives CASSPRTSGNTGE. The whole CDR3 sequence reads CASSPRTSGNTGELFF.

To note about this clone: The read terminates 3 residues ahead of where the CDR3 ends, so the germline J gene completes it. The chain links TRBV5-4 to TRBJ1-2, with D tentatively TRBD1 (6 bases). Trimming removed 1 base from V and 3 bases from J, with 10 bases in between. The CDR3 sequence is 14 residues long. Looked up from germline, CDR1 is SGHNT and CDR2 is YYREEE (reference sequence). CDR3 bases read: TGTGCCAGCAGCTTGTCTCACAGGGACTATGGC. Encoded protein: CASSLSHRDYG. The CDR3, in full, reads CASSLSHRDYGYTF.

As concerns this clone: The read falls 3 residues short of the CDR3 end, and the missing part is taken from the germline J gene. The chain carries TRBV7-2 and TRBJ1-5, with a possible D match to TRBD1 (6 bases). The V gene's germline CDR1 is SGHTA and CDR2 FQGNSA. V shed 5 bases and J shed 3 bases, with 14 bases lying between them. The CDR3 runs to 15 residues. CDR3 bases read: TGTGCCAGCAGCCTGGACAGTTCTCCCAATCAGCCC. It codes for CASSLDSSPNQP. The whole CDR3 is CASSLDSSPNQPQHF.

Its frequency marks this clone as medium-sized. Coverage ceases 3 residues before the CDR3 finishes, and the germline J gene fills in the end. The V call is TRBV4-1, the J call TRBJ2-4; D is undetermined. V was trimmed by 3 bases and J by 5 bases, leaving 14 bases between them. The germline gives CDR1 MGHRA, CDR2 YSYEKL. CDR3 length equals 15 residues. The CDR3 DNA, read in part, is TGCGCCAGCAGCCATGCGTACCCCGAAGAAAACATT. Protein sequence: CASSHAYPEENI. The whole CDR3 sequence is CASSHAYPEENIQYF.

As for this clone: The CDR3 end is not reached by the read, which stops 3 residues before it; the germline J gene fills it in. At the DNA level, this CDR3 is encoded by other sequences in the same sample as well. The chain employs TRBV6-1 and TRBJ2-3; weak D call: TRBD1 (6 bases). The germline CDR1 and CDR2 sequences are MNHNS and SASEGT. This CDR3 has 13 amino acids. Incomplete CDR3 DNA: TGTGCCAGCAGTGAGGGGGCGCATCAGCCG. This sequence encodes CASSEGAHQP. The CDR3 in full is CASSEGAHQPQYF.

On this clone itself: The read falls 3 residues short of the CDR3 end, and the missing part is taken from the germline J gene. The chain uses TRBV5-4 and TRBJ1-2; 7 bases line up with TRBD1. V was pared by 4 bases and J by 3 bases, with 6 bases of the junction left unmatched. CDR1 and CDR2 (germline): SGHNT, YYREEE (reference sequence). The CDR3 spans 14 residues. CDR3 DNA (partial): TGTGCCAGCAGCAGATCGACAGGGCACTATGGC. This gives the protein CASSRSTGHYG. The full-length CDR3 reads as CASSRSTGHYGYTF.

A remark on this clone: The sequence runs out 3 residues before the end of the CDR3; the remainder is reconstructed from the germline J gene. The rearrangement uses TRBV19 and TRBJ1-2; no firm D call. The CDR3 totals 11 residues. Germline V lookup: CDR1 LNHDA, CDR2 SQIVND (reference sequence). The CDR3 loop is CASRLTKDYTF. The sequenced part of the CDR3 DNA is TGTGCCAGTAGATTGACTAAAGAC.

Concerning this clone: Read sequence stops 3 residues before the CDR3 end, and the germline J gene provides the missing end. The chain joins TRBV20-1 to TRBJ2-7; TRBD1 matches at 10 bases. V gave up 5 bases and J gave up 5 bases; unmatched junction bases: 6. Looked up from germline, CDR1 is DFQATT and CDR2 is SNEGSKA (reference sequence). The CDR3 sequence is 13 residues long. CDR3 sequence: CSAPGQGINEQYF. CDR3 bases read: TGCAGTGCTCCGGGACAGGGGATCAACGAG.

Comment on this clone: One end of the junction varies from germline; a read error may be responsible. The CDR3 is cut off 3 residues early in the read; its end comes from the germline J gene. Additional DNA sequences in this sample encode the identical CDR3. The chain recombines TRBV30 with TRBJ1-3; D may be TRBD1 (5 bases). Germline CDR1 and CDR2: GTSNPN and SVGIG (reference sequence). There are 13 residues in the CDR3. The part of the CDR3 DNA that was read is TGTGCCTGGACAGGGTCGGCCGGAAACACG. Translated: CAWTGSAGNT. In full, the CDR3 is CAWTGSAGNTIYF.

Concerning this clone: The CDR3 end lies 3 residues beyond the end of the read and is filled in from the germline J gene. V gene TRBV19 combines with J gene TRBJ2-1; D is possibly TRBD1 (5 bases). The CDR3 extends over 16 amino acids. Deletions cut 5 bases from V and 5 bases from J, with 19 bases between. Germline CDR1 LNHDA, CDR2 SQIVND (reference sequence). The CDR3 region is CASSWLWGRAHNEQFF. Partial CDR3 DNA: TGTGCCAGTAGTTGGCTTTGGGGCAGGGCACACAATGAG.

On this clone itself: The CDR3 extends 3 residues past the end of the read, so its final part is completed from the germline J gene. V gene TRBV5-6 combines with J gene TRBJ2-3; 7 positions agree with TRBD1. V dropped 3 bases and J dropped 8; count of bases not matched to a gene: 6. The germline V gene encodes CDR1 SGHDT and CDR2 YYEEEE. The CDR3 is 13 amino acids. CDR3 in amino acids: CASSSQGFSTQYF. CDR3 DNA, as far as it was read: TGTGCCAGCAGCTCACAGGGGTTCAGTACG.

The CDR3 sequence is CASLATASGGYGDYTF. The DNA read from the CDR3 is TGTGCCAGCTTAGCAACGGCCAGCGGGGGGTATGGTGAC. V gene TRBV18 combines with J gene TRBJ1-2; perhaps TRBD1 as D (5 bases). The CDR3 end is not reached by the read, which stops 3 residues before it; the germline J gene fills it in. The CDR3 consists of 16 residues. Germline-derived CDR1 and CDR2 are KGHSH and LQKENI.

Comment on this clone: The CDR3 end lies 3 residues beyond the end of the read and is filled in from the germline J gene. This chain connects TRBV5-1 to TRBJ1-1, with TRBD1 as a possible D gene (6 bases). The CDR3 has 13 residues. Germline V gives CDR1 SGHRS, CDR2 YFSETQ. The V end was cut by 6 bases, the J end by 3 bases, with 12 bases between. CDR3 sequence reads: CASTSQGDTEAFF. CDR3 DNA, as far as it was read: TGCGCCAGCACGTCACAGGGAGACACTGAA.

With regard to this clone: Coverage ceases 3 residues before the CDR3 finishes, and the germline J gene fills in the end. The sample carries other DNA sequences with the same CDR3. The rearrangement joins TRBV19 to TRBJ2-3; a possible D gene is TRBD1 (6 bases). Germline CDR1 and CDR2: LNHDA and SQIVND (reference sequence). This CDR3 spans 14 amino acids. V lost 10 bases and J 4 bases, leaving 18 bases between the germline ends. The CDR3 sequence: CATRVNRVADTQYF. Incomplete CDR3 DNA: TGTGCCACTAGGGTGAACAGGGTTGCAGATACG.

To note about this clone: The CDR3 end lies 3 residues beyond the end of the read and is filled in from the germline J gene. The rearrangement uses TRBV5-1 and TRBJ2-1; 8 positions match TRBD2. This CDR3 comprises 15 residues. Germline trimming cut 1 base from V and 8 bases from J; bases unmatched to any gene: 8. CDR1 and CDR2 from the germline V gene are SGHRS and YFSETQ. CDR3 DNA, as far as it was read: TGCGCCAGCAGCTTGACTCGGGGGGGGCACGATGAG. Amino acid sequence: CASSLTRGGHDE. The CDR3 in full is CASSLTRGGHDEQFF.

On this clone: The CDR3 end is not reached by the read, which stops 3 residues before it; the germline J gene fills it in. The chain is built from TRBV12-3 or TRBV12-4 and TRBJ2-5; D remains unclear. V was cut by 3 bases and J by 1 base, with 15 bases left in between. The CDR3 runs to 16 residues. The CDR3 sequence: CASSFSYSRFQETQYF. CDR3 DNA (partial): TGTGCCAGCAGTTTTAGTTACTCACGATTCCAAGAGACC.

About this clone: The read is 3 residues too short to cover the CDR3 end, so that end is filled in from the germline J gene. The chain uses TRBV7-9 and TRBJ1-3; D is undetermined. Trimming cost V 3 bases and J 1 base, with 10 bases left between them. This CDR3 is 15 amino acids long. Germline values: CDR1 SEHNR, CDR2 FQNEAQ (reference sequence). The CDR3 is CASSFQASSGNTIYF. The DNA read from the CDR3 is TGTGCCAGCAGCTTTCAGGCTTCTTCTGGAAACACC.

Here the CDR3 reads CASSFRNRGSNQPQHF. The sequenced CDR3 bases are TGCGCCAGCAGCTTCCGAAACAGGGGAAGCAATCAGCCC. The genes are TRBV5-1 and TRBJ1-5; 7 nucleotides match TRBD1. The observed sequence ends 3 residues before the CDR3 terminus, with the missing tail filled in from the germline J gene. The length of the CDR3 is 16 residues. Germline V gene data show CDR1 as SGHRS and CDR2 as YFSETQ. The V segment lost 2 bases and the J segment 1 base; nucleotides outside the gene matches: 6.

Concerning this clone: The CDR3 is cut off 3 residues early in the read; its end comes from the germline J gene. J is TRBJ2-5 and V is TRBV20-1; D might be TRBD2 (5 bases). This CDR3 has 15 residues. V was pared by 3 bases and J by 3 bases, with 17 bases between. The germline gives CDR1 DFQATT, CDR2 SNEGSKA (reference sequence). The sequenced CDR3 bases are TGCAGTGCTAGTGCGTTGGCGGGCAAAAAAGAGACC. This encodes CSASALAGKKET. The whole CDR3 protein reads CSASALAGKKETQYF.

A word on this clone: The missing CDR3 end, 3 residues past where the read stops, is filled in from the germline J gene. The V call is TRBV2, the J call TRBJ1-2; the match to TRBD1 covers 7 bases. The germline V gene has CDR1 SNHLY and CDR2 FYNNEI. V shed 4 bases and J 3 bases; nucleotides not matched to a gene: 17. The CDR3 has 18 residues. The sequenced part of the CDR3 DNA is TGTGCCAGCAGTGTATCTTTAGGACAGGCCCGCGCCGACTATGGC. Residues: CASSVSLGQARADYG. The complete CDR3 protein is CASSVSLGQARADYGYTF.

Turning to this clone: Read data end 3 residues before the CDR3 end; the end is taken from the germline J gene. The rearrangement uses TRBV2 and TRBJ1-1; 7 bases are shared with TRBD1. This CDR3 is 12 amino acids long. CDR1 SNHLY and CDR2 FYNNEI come from the germline V gene. CDR3 protein: CASGDSGREAFF. The covered CDR3 bases are TGTGCCAGCGGGGACAGTGGACGGGAA. Supplemented by reference TRBV2 and TRBJ1-1, the full variable domain reads EPEVTQTPSHQVTQMGQEVILRCVPISNHLYFYWYRQILGQKVEFLVSFYNNEISEKSEIFDDQFSVERPDGSNFTLKIRSTKLEDSAMYFCASGDSGREAFFGQGTRLTVV.

As for this clone: The read terminates 3 residues ahead of where the CDR3 ends, so the germline J gene completes it. This chain joins TRBV5-1 and TRBJ2-1; D possibly corresponds to TRBD2 (5 bases). The V end lost 0 bases, the J end lost 0 bases, and 13 bases lay between the germline ends. CDR3 size: 17 residues. Germline V gene lookup returns CDR1 SGHRS and CDR2 YFSETQ. CDR3 DNA, as far as it was read: TGCGCCAGCAGCTTGGGGCTTAGCGAGAGCTCCTACAATGAG. Its translation: CASSLGLSESSYNE. The complete CDR3 protein is CASSLGLSESSYNEQFF.